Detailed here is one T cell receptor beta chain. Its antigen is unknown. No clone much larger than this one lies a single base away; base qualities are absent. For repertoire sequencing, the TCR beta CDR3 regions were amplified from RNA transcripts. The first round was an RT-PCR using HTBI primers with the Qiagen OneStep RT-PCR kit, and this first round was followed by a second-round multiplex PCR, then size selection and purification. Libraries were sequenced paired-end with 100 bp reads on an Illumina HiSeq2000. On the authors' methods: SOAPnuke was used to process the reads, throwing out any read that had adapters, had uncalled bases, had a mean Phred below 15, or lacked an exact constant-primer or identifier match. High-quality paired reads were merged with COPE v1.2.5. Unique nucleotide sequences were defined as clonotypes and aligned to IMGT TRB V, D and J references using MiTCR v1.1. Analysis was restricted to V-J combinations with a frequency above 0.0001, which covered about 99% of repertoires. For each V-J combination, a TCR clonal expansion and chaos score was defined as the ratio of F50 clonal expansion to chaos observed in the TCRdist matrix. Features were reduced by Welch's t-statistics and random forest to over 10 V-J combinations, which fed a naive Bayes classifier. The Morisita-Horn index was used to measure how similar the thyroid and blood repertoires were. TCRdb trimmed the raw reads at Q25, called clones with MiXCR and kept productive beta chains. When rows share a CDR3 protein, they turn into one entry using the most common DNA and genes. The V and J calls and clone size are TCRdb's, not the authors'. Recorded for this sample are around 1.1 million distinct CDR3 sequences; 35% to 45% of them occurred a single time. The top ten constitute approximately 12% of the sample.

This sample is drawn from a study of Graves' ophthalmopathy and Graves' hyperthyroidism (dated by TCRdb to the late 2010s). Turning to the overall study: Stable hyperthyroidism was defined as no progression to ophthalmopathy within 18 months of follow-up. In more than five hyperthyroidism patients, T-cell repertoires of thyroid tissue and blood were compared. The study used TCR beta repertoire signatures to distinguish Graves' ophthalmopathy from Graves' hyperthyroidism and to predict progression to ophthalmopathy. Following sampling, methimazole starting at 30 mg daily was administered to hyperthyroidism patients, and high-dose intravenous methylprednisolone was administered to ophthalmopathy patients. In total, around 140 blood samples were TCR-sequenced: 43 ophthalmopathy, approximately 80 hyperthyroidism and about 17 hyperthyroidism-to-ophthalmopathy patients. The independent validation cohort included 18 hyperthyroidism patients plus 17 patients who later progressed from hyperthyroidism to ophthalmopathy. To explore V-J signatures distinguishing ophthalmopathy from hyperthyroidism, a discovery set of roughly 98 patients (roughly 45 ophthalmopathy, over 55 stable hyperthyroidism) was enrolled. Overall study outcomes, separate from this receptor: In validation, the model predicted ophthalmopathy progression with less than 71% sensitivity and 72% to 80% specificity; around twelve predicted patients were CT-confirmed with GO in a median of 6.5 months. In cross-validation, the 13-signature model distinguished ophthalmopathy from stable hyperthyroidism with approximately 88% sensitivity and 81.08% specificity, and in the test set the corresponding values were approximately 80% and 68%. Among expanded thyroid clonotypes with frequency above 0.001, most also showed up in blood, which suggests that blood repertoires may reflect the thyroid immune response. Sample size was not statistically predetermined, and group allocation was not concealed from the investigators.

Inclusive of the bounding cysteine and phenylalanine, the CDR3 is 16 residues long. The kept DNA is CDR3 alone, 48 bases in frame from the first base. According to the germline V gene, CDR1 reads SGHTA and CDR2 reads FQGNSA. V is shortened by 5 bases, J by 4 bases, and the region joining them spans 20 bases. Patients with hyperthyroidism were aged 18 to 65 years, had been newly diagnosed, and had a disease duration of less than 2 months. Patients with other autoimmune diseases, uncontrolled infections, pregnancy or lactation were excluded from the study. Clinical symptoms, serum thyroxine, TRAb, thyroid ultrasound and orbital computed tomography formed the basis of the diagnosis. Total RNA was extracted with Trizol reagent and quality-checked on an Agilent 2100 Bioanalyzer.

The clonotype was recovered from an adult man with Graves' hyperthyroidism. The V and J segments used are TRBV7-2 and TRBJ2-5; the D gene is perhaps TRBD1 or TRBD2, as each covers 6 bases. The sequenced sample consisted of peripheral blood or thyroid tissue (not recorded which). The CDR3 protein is CASSQERGRGGETQYF. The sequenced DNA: TGTGCCAGCAGCCAAGAGAGGGGCAGGGGAGGAGAGACCCAGTACTTC. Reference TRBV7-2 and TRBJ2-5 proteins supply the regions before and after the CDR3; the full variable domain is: GAGVSQSPSNKVTEKGKDVELRCDPISGHTALYWYRQSLGQGLEFLIYFQGNSAPDKSGLPSDRFSAERTGGSVSTLTIQRTQQEDSAVYLCASSQERGRGGETQYFGPGTRLLVL.